This TCR beta chain was documented in a study of blood T cell repertoires in COVID-19. On the study more broadly: Italy, Spain and the United States were the sources of the convalescent and acute COVID-19 samples. The cDNA or gDNA used as material had been derived from T cells, B-cell-depleted T cells, or PBMCs.

The CDR3 consists of 15 residues. Per germline, CDR1 SGHTA and CDR2 FQGTGA. V gave up 5 bases and J gave up 4 bases, with 12 bases separating them. Authors' data handling: Researchers report that nucleated cell counts were estimated from reference gene primer amplification. Clones were read by immunoSEQ multiplex PCR, and TCRdb kept only the in-frame ones, dropping some. V and J calls and clone size come straight from that table; D and trimming were deduced from the DNA. Among some 120,000 clones listed, approximately 84% were seen once. The origin of this receptor is a man aged 35-49 years with acute or convalescent COVID-19. Sample: peripheral blood. The chain employs TRBV7-3 and TRBJ1-6; maybe TRBD1 (6 bases). The CDR3 nucleotides are TGTGCCAGCAGCCTTAGACAGGCTTATAATTCACCCCTCCACTTT. This gives the protein CASSLRQAYNSPLHF.